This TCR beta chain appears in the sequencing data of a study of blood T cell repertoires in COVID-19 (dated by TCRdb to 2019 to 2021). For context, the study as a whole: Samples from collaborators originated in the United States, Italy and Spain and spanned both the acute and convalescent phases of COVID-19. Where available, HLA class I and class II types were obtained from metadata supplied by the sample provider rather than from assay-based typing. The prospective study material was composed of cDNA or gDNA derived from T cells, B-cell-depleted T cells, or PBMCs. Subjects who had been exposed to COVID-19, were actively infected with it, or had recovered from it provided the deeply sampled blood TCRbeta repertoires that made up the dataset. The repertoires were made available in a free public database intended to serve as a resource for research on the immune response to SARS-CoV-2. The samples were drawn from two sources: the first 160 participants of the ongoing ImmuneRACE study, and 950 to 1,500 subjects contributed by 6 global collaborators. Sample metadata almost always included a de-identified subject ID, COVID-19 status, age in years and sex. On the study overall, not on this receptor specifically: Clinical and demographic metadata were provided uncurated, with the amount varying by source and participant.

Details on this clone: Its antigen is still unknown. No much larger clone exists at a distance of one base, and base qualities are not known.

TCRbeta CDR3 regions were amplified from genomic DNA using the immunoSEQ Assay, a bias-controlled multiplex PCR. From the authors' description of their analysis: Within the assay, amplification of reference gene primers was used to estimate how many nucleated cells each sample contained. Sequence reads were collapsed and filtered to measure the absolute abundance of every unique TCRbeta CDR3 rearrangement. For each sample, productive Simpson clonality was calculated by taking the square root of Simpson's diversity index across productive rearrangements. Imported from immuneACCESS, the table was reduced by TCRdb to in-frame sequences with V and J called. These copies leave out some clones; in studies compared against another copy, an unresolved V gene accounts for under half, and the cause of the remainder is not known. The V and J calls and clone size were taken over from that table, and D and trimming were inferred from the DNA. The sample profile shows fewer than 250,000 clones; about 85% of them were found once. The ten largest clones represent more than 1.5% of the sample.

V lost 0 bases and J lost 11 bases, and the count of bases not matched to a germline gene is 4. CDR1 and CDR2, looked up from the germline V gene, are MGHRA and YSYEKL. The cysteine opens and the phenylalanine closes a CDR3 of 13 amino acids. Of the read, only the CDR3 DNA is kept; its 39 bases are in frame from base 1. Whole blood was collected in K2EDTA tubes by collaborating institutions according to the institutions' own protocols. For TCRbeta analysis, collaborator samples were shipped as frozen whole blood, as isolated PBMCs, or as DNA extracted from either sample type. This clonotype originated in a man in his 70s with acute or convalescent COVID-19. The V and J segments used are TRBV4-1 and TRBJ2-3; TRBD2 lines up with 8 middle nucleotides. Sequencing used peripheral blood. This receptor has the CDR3 CASSQETGGLQYF. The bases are TGCGCCAGCAGCCAAGAGACGGGGGGGTTGCAGTATTTT.